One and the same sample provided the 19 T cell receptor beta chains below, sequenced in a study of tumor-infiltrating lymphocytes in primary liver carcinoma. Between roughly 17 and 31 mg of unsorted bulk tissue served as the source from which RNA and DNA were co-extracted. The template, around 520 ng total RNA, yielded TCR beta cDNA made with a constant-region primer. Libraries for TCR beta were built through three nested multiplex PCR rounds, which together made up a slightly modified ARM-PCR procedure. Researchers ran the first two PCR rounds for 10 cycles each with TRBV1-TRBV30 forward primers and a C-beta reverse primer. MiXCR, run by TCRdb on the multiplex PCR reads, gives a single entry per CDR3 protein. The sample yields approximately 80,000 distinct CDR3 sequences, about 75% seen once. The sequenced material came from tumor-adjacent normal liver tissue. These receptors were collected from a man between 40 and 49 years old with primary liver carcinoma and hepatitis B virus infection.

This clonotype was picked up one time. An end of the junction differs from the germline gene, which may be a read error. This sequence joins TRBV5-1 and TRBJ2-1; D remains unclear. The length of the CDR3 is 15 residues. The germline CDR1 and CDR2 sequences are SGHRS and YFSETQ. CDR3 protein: CASSLETPDADEQFF. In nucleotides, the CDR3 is TGCGCCAGTAGCTTGGAGACACCCGACGCGGATGAGCAGTTCTTC.

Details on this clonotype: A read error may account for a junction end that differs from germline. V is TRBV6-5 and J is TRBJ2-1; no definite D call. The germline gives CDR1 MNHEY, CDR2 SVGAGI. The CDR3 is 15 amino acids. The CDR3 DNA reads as TGTGCCAGCAATTACTTTGGCTGGAGAGGCAATGAGCAGTTCTTC. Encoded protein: CASNYFGWRGNEQFF.

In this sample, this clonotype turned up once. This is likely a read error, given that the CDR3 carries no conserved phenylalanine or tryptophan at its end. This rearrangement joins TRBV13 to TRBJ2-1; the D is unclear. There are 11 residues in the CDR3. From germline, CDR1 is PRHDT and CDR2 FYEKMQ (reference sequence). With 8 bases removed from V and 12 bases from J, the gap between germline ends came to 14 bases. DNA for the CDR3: TGTGCCAGCTCATTGGGCTATGTGCAGTTCTAC. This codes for CASSLGYVQFY.

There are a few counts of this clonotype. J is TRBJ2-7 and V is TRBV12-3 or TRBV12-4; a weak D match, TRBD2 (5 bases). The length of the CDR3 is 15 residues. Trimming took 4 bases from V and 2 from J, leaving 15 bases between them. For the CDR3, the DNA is TGTGCCAGCAGTTCAACCCTTAGCGCTACCTACGAGCAGTACTTC. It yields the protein CASSSTLSATYEQYF.

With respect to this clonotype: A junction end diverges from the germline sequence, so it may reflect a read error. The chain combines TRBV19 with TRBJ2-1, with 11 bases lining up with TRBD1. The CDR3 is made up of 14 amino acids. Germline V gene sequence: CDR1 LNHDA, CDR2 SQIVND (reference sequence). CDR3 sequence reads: CVSSPGTGGNEQFF. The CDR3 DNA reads TGTGTCAGTAGTCCCGGGACAGGGGGCAATGAGCAGTTCTTC. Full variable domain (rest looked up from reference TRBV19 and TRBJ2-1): DGGITQSPKYLFRKEGQNVTLSCEQNLNHDAMYWYRQDPGQGLRLIYYSQIVNDFQKGDIAEGYSVSREKKESFPLTVTSAQKNPTAFYLCVSSPGTGGNEQFFGPGTRLTVL.

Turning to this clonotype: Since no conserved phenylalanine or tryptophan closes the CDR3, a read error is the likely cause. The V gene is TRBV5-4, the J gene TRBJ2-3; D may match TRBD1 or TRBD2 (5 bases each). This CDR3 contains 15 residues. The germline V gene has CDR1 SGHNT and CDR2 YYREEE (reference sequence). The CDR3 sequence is CDSRSRGRWEDTQYY. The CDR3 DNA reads TGTGACAGCAGATCTCGGGGACGATGGGAAGATACGCAGTATTAT.

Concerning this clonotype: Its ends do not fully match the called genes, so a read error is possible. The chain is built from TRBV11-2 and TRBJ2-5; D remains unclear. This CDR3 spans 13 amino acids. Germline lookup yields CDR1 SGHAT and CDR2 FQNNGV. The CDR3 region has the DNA TGTGCCAGTAGTTATAACGGCCAAGAAACCCAGTACTTC. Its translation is CASSYNGQETQYF. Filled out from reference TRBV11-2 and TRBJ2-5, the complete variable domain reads EAGVAQSPRYKIIEKRQSVAFWCNPISGHATLYWYQQILGQGPKLLIQFQNNGVVDDSQLPKDRFSAERLKGVDSTLKIQPAKLEDSAVYLCASSYNGQETQYFGPGTRLLVL.

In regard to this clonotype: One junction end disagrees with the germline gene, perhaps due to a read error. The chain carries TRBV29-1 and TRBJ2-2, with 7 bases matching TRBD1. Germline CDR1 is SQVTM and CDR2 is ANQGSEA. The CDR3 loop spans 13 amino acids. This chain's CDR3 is CSVEGQGTGEQFF. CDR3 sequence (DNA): TGCAGCGTTGAAGGACAGGGCACCGGTGAGCAGTTTTTT.

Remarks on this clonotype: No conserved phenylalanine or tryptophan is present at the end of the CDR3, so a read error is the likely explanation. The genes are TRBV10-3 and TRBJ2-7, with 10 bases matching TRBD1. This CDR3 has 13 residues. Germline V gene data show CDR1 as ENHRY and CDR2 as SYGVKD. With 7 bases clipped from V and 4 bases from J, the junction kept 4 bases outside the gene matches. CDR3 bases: TGTGCCATCACTGCGGACAGGGGGTACGAGCAGTACTTA. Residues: CAITADRGYEQYL.

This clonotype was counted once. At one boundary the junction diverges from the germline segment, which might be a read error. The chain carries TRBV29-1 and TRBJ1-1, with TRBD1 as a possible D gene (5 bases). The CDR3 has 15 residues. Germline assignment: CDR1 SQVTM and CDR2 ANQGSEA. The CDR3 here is CSGGPGWGVNTEVFF. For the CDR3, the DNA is TGCAGCGGCGGACCGGGTTGGGGGGTGAACACTGAAGTTTTCTTT. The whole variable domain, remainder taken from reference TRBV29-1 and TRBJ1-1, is SAVISQKPSRDICQRGTSLTIQCQVDSQVTMMFWYRQQPGQSLTLIATANQGSEATYESGFVIDKFPISRPNLTFSTLTVSNMSPEDSSIYLCSGGPGWGVNTEVFFGQGTRLTVV.

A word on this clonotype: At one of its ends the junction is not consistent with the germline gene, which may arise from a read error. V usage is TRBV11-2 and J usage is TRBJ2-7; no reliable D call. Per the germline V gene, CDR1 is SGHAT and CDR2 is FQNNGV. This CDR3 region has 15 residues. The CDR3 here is CTSSFTRMFPYEQYF. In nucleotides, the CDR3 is TGTACCAGCAGCTTTACCCGGATGTTTCCCTACGAGCAGTACTTC.

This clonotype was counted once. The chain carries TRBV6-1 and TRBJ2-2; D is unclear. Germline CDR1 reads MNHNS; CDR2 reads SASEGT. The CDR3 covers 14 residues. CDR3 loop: CDNSEHQSTGELFF. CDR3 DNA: TGTGACAACAGTGAACATCAGAGCACCGGGGAGCTGTTTTTT.

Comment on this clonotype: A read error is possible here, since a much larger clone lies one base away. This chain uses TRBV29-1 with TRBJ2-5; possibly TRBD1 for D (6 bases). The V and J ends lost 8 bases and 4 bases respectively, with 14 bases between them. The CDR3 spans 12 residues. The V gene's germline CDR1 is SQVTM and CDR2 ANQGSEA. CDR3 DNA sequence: TGCAGCTGTATGGACAGTGGAGAGACCCAGTACTTC. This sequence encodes CSCMDSGETQYF. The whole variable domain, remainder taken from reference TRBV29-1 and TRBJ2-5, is SAVISQKPSRDICQRGTSLTIQCQVDSQVTMMFWYRQQPGQSLTLIATANQGSEATYESGFVIDKFPISRPNLTFSTLTVSNMSPEDSSIYLCSCMDSGETQYFGPGTRLLVL.

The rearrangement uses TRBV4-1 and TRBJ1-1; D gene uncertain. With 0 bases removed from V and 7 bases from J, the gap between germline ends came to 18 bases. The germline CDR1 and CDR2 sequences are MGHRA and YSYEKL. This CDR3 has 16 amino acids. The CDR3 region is CASSQDVQCAPIEAFF. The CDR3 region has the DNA TGCGCCAGCAGCCAAGATGTGCAGTGCGCGCCCATTGAAGCTTTCTTT.

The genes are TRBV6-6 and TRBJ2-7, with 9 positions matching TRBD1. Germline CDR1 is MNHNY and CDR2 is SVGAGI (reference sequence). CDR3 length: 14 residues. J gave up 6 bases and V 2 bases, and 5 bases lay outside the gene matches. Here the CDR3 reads CASSYDRGSPEQYF. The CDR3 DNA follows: TGTGCCAGCAGTTACGACAGGGGGAGCCCCGAGCAGTACTTC.

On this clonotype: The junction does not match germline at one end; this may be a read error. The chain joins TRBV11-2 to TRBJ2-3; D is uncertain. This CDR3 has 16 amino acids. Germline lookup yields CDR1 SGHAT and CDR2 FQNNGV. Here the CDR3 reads CASSSYHVSRTDTQYF. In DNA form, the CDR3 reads TGTGCCAGCAGCTCTTACCACGTATCCCGCACAGATACTCAGTATTTT. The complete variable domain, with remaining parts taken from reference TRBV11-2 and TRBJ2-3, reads EAGVAQSPRYKIIEKRQSVAFWCNPISGHATLYWYQQILGQGPKLLIQFQNNGVVDDSQLPKDRFSAERLKGVDSTLKIQPAKLEDSAVYLCASSSYHVSRTDTQYFGPGTRLTVL.

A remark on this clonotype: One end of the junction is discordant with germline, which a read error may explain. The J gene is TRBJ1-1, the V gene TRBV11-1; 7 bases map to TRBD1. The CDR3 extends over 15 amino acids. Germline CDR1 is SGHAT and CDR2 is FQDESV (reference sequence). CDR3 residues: CASSPRQGLNTEAFF. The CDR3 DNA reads TGTGCTAGCAGCCCGCGACAGGGTCTGAACACTGAAGCTTTCTTT.

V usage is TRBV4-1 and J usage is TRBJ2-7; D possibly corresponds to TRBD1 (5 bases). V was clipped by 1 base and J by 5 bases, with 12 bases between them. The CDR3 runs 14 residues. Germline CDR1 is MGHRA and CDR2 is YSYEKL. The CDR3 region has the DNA TGCGCCAGCAGCCAAGTCCCAGGGATCAACGAGCAGTACTTC. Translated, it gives CASSQVPGINEQYF.

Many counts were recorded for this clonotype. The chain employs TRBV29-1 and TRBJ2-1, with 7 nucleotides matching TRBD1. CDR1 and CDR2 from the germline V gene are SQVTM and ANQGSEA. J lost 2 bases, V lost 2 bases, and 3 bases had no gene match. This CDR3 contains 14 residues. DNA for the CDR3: TGCAGCGTTGAAACAGGGGACCCCTACAATGAGCAGTTCTTC. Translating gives CSVETGDPYNEQFF.